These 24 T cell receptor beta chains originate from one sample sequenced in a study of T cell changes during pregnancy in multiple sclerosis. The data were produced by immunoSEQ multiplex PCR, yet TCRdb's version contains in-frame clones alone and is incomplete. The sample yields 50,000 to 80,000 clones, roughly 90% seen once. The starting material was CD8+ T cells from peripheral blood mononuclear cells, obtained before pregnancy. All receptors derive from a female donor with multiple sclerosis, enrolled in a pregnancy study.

The CDR3 DNA follows: TGTGCCAGCAGCTTGGGCAGGCCCACAGATACGCAGTATTTT. Amino acid sequence: CASSLGRPTDTQYF. The J gene is TRBJ2-3, the V gene TRBV5-5, with D unclear. The CDR3 loop spans 14 amino acids. Trimming took off 0 bases at V and 2 bases at J, with 7 bases between the two ends. Germline-derived CDR1 and CDR2 are SGHKS and YYEKEE (reference sequence).

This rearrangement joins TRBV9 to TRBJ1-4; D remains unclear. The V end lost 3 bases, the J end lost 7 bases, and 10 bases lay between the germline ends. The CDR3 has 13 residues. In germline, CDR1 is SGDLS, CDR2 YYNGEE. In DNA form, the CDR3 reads TGTGCCAGCAGCGGCAGTGGTTCTGAAAAACTGTTTTTT. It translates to CASSGSGSEKLFF.

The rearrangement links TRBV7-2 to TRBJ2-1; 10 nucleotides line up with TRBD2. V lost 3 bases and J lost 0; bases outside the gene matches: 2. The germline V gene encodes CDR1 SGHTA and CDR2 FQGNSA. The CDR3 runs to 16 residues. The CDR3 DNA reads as TGTGCCAGCAGCTTCGGACTAGCGGACTCCTACAATGAGCAGTTCTTC. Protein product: CASSFGLADSYNEQFF.

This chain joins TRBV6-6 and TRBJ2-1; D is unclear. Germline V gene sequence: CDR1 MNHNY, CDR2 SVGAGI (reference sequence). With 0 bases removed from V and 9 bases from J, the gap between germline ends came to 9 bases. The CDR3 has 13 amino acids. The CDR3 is CASSYSVTGEQFF. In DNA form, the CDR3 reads TGTGCCAGCAGTTACTCGGTTACCGGTGAGCAGTTCTTC.

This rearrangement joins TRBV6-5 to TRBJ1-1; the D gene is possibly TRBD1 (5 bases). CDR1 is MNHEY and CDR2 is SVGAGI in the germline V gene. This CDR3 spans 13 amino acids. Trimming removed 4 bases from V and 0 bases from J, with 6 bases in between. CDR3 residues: CASSSTVNTEAFF. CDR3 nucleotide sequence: TGTGCCAGCAGTTCGACAGTGAACACTGAAGCTTTCTTT.

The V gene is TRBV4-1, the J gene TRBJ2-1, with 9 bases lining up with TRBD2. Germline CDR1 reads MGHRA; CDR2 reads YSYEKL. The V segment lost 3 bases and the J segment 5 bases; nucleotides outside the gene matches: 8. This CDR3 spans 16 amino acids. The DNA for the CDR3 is TGCGCCAGCAGCCATGTTCTTAGCGGGGGCCACAATGAGCAGTTCTTC. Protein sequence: CASSHVLSGGHNEQFF.

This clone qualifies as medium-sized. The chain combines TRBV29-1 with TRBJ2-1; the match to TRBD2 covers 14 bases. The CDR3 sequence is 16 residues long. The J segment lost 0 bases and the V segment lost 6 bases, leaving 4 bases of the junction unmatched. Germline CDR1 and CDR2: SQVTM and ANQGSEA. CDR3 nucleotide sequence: TGCAGCGTAGATGGGACTAGCGGGGGCTCCTACAATGAGCAGTTCTTC. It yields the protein CSVDGTSGGSYNEQFF.

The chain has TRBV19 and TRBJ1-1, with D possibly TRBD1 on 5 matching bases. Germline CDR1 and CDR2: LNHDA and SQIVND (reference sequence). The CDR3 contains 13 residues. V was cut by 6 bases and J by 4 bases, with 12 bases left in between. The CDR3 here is CASRDRGGTEAFF. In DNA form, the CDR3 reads TGTGCCAGTAGGGACCGGGGGGGCACTGAAGCTTTCTTT.

The CDR3 loop is CASSLEERIGEKLFF. In DNA, the CDR3 is TGTGCCAGCAGCTTAGAGGAAAGAATCGGGGAAAAACTGTTTTTT. This chain joins TRBV7-9 and TRBJ1-4; D unresolved. The germline V and J ends were trimmed by 1 base and 8 bases, with 14 bases remaining between them. In germline, CDR1 is SEHNR, CDR2 FQNEAQ (reference sequence). This CDR3 has 15 residues.

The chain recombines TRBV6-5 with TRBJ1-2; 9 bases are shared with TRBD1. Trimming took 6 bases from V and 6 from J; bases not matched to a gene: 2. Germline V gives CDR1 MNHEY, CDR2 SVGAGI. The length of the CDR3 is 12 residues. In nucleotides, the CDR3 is TGTGCCAGCAGCGGGACAGGGAATGGCTACACCTTC. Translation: CASSGTGNGYTF.

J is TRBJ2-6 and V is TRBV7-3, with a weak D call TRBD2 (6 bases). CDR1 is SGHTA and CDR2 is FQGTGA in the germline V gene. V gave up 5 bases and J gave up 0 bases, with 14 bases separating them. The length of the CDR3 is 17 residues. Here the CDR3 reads CASSIIAANSGANVLTF. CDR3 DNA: TGTGCCAGCAGCATCATAGCGGCGAACTCTGGGGCCAACGTCCTGACTTTC.

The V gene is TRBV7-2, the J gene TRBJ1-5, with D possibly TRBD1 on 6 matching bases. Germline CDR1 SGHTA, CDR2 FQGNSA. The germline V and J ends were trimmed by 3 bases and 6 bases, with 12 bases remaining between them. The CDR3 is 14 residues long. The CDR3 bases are TGTGCCAGCAGCTTCGCGGGGGCCCCTCAGCCCCAGCATTTT. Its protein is CASSFAGAPQPQHF.

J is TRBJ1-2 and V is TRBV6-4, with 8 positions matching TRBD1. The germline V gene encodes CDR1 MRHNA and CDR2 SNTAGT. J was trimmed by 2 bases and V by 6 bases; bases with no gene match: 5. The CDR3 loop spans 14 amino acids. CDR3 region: CASSATGENYGYTF. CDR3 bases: TGTGCCAGCAGCGCGACAGGGGAGAACTATGGCTACACCTTC.

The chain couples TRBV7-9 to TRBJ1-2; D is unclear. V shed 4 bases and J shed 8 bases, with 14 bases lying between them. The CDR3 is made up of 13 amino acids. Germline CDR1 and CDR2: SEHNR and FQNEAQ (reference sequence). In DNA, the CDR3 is TGTGCCAGCAGCTCAGACAAAGGCTGGGGCTACACCTTC. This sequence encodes CASSSDKGWGYTF. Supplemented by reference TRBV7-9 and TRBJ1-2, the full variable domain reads DTGVSQNPRHKITKRGQNVTFRCDPISEHNRLYWYRQTLGQGPEFLTYFQNEAQLEKSRLLSDRFSAERPKGSFSTLEIQRTEQGDSAMYLCASSSDKGWGYTFGSGTRLTVV.

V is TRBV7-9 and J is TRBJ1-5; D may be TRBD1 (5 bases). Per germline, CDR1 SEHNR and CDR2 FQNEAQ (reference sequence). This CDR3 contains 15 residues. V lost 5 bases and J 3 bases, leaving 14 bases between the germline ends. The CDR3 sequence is CASSGSGAPNQPQHF. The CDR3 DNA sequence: TGTGCCAGCAGCGGCAGTGGGGCGCCCAATCAGCCCCAGCATTTT. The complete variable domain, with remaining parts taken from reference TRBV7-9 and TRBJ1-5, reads DTGVSQNPRHKITKRGQNVTFRCDPISEHNRLYWYRQTLGQGPEFLTYFQNEAQLEKSRLLSDRFSAERPKGSFSTLEIQRTEQGDSAMYLCASSGSGAPNQPQHFGDGTRLSIL.

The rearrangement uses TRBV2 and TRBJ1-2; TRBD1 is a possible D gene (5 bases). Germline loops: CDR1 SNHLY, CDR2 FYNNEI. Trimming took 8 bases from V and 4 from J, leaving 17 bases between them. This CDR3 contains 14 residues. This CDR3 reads CASRITGEGYGYTF. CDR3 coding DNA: TGTGCCAGCCGGATTACGGGGGAGGGCTATGGCTACACCTTC.

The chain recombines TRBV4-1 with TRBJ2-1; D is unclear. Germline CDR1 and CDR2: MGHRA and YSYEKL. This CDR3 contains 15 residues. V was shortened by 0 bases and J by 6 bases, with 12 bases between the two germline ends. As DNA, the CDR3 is TGCGCCAGCAGCCAAGATTCTAGTATGGGCAATGAGCAGTTCTTC. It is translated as CASSQDSSMGNEQFF.

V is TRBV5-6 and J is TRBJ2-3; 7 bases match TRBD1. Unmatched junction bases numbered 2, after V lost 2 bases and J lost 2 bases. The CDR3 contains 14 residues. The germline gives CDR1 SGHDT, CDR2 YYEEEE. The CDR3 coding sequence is TGTGCCAGCAGCTTAGGACAGGCCACAGATACGCAGTATTTT. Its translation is CASSLGQATDTQYF.

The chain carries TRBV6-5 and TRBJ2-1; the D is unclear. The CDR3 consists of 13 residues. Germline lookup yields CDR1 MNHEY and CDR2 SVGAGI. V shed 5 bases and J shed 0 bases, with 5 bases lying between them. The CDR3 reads CASSTYSYNEQFF. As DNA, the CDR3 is TGTGCCAGCAGTACTTACTCCTACAATGAGCAGTTCTTC.

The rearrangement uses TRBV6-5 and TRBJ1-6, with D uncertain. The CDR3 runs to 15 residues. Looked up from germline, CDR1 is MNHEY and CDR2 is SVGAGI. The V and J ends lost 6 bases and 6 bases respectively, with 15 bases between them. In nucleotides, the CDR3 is TGTGCCAGCAGCAGCGATCGGTTGGGTAATTCACCCCTCCACTTT. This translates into CASSSDRLGNSPLHF.

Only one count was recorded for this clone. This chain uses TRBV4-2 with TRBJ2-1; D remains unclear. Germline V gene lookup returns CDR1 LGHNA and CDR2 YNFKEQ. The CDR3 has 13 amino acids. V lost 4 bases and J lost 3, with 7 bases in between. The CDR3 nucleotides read TGTGCCAGCAGCCTAAGCCTCTACAATGAGCAGTTCTTC. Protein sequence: CASSLSLYNEQFF.

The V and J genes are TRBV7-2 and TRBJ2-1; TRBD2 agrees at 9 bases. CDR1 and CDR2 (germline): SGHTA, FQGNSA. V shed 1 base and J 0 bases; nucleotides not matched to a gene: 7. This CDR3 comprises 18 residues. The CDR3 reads CASSLDRRGGASYNEQFF. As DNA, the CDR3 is TGTGCCAGCAGCTTAGATCGTCGCGGGGGGGCCTCCTACAATGAGCAGTTCTTC.

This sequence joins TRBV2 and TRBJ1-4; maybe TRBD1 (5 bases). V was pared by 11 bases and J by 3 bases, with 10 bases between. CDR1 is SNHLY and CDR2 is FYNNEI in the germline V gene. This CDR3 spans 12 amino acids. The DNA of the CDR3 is TGTGCCGTCAGACAGTCTAATGAAAAACTGTTTTTT. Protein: CAVRQSNEKLFF.

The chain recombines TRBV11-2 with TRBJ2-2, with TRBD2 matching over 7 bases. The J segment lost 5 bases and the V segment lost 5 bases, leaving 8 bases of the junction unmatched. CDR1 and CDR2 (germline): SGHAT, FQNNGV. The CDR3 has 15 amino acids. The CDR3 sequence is CASSLSGDYTGELFF. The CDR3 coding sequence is TGTGCCAGCAGCCTAAGCGGGGATTATACCGGGGAGCTGTTTTTT.